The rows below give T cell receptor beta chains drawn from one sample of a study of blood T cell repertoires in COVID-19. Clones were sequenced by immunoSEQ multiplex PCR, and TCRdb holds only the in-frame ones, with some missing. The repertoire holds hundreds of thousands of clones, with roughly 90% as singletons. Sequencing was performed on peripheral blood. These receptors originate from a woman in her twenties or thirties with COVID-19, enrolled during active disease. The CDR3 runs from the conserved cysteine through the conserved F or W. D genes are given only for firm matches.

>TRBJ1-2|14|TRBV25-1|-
TGTGCCAGCAGTGATGGAGGAATTGACTATGGCTACACCTTC
CASSDGGIDYGYTF
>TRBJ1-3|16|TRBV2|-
TGTGCCAGCAGTTTCGAACCGGGATTAGGGGGAAACACCATATATTTT
CASSFEPGLGGNTIYF
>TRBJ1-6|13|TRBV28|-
TGTGCCACCACGACAAGGCCGGAATCACCCCTCCACTTT
CATTTRPESPLHF
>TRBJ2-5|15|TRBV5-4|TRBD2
TGTGCCAGCAGCCTTACTAGCGGGAGAGGGGAGACCCAGTACTTC
CASSLTSGRGETQYF
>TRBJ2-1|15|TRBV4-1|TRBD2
TGCGCCAGCAGCCAGAGTGGACTAGCGGGAGGTGAGCAGTTCTTC
CASSQSGLAGGEQFF
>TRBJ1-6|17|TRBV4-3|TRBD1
TGCGCCAGCAGCCAAGAAGGACAGGGCTCCTATAATTCACCCCTCCACTTT
CASSQEGQGSYNSPLHF
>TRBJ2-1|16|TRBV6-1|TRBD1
TGTGCCAGCAGTGACCCGACAGGGGAGCCGTACAATGAGCAGTTCTTC
CASSDPTGEPYNEQFF
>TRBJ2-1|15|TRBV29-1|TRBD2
TGCAGCGTTGAAGAAGTAGCGGGAATAGGCGATGAGCAGTTCTTC
CSVEEVAGIGDEQFF
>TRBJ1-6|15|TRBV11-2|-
TGTGCCAGCAGCTTAGATCGCTCAGGGAATTCACCCCTCCACTTT
CASSLDRSGNSPLHF
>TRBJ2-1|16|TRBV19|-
TGTGCCAGCCAAGACACCCTCAAAGGCACCTACAATGAGCAGTTCTTC
CASQDTLKGTYNEQFF
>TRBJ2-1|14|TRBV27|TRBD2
TGTGCCTCCCGAGCGGGAGGGTTCTACAATGAGCAGTTCTTC
CASRAGGFYNEQFF